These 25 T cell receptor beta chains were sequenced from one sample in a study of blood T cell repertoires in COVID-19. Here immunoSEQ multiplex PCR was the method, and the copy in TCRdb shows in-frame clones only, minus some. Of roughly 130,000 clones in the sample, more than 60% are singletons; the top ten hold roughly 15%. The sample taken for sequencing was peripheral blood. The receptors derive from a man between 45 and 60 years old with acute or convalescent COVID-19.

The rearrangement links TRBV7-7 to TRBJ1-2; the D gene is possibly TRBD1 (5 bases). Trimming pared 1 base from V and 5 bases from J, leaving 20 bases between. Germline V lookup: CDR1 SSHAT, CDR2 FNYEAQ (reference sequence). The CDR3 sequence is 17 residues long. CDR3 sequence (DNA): TGTGCCAGCAGCTTAGGGGGCAGGACGGCTAAAAAGTATGGCTACACCTTC. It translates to CASSLGGRTAKKYGYTF. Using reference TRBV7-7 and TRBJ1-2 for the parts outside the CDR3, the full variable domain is GAGVSQSPRYKVTKRGQDVTLRCDPISSHATLYWYQQALGQGPEFLTYFNYEAQPDKSGLPSDRFSAERPEGSISTLTIQRTEQRDSAMYRCASSLGGRTAKKYGYTFGSGTRLTVV.

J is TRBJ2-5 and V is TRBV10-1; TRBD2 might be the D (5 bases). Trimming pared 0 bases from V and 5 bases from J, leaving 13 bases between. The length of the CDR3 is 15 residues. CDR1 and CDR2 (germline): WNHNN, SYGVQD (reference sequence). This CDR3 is CASSESGTRRETQYF. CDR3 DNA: TGCGCCAGCAGTGAGTCGGGTACAAGGAGGGAGACCCAGTACTTC.

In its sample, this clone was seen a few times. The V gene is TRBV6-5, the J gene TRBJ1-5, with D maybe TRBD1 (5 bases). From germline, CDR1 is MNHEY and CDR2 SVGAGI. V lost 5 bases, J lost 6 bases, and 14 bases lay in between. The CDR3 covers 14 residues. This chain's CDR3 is CASSPGHLGQPQHF. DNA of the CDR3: TGTGCCAGCAGTCCCGGACACTTGGGTCAGCCCCAGCATTTT.

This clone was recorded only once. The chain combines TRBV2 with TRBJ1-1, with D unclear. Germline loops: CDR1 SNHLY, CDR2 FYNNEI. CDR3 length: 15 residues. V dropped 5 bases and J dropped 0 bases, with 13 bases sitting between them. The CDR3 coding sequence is TGTGCCAGCAGTTACCGCGACACACTGAACACTGAAGCTTTCTTT. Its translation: CASSYRDTLNTEAFF.

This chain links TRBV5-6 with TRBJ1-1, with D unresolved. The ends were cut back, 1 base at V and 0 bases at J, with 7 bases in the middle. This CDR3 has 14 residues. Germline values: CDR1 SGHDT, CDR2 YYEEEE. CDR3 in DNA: TGTGCCAGCAGCTTGAATAACATGAACACTGAAGCTTTCTTT. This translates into CASSLNNMNTEAFF.

CDR3 sequence: CASSMYQGAAGELFF. CDR3 bases: TGTGCCAGCAGTATGTATCAGGGTGCCGCCGGGGAGCTGTTTTTT. V usage is TRBV27 and J usage is TRBJ2-2; weak D call: TRBD1 (5 bases). The germline V gene has CDR1 MNHEY and CDR2 SMNVEV (reference sequence). The germline V and J ends were trimmed by 5 bases and 6 bases, with 16 bases remaining between them. This CDR3 spans 15 amino acids.

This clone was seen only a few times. The CDR3 DNA reads TGTGCCAGCAGTTACCGGGGTTCGACCGGGGAGCTGTTTTTT. Encoded protein: CASSYRGSTGELFF. The chain has TRBV6-6 and TRBJ2-2; TRBD2 might be the D (5 bases). This CDR3 comprises 14 residues. Germline values: CDR1 MNHNY, CDR2 SVGAGI (reference sequence). Trimming left V 2 bases short and J 5 bases short, with 9 bases between.

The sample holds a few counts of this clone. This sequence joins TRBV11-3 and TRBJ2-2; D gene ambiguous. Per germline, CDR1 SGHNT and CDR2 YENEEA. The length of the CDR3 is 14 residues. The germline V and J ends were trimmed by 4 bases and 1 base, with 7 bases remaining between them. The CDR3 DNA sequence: TGTGCCAGCAGCTCCATGTTGAACACCGGGGAGCTGTTTTTT. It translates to CASSSMLNTGELFF.

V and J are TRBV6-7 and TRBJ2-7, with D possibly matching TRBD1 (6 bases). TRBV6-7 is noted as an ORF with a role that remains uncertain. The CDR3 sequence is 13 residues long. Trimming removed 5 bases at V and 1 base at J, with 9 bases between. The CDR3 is CASSKGQSYEQYV. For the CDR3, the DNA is TGTGCCAGCAGTAAAGGACAGTCCTACGAGCAGTACGTC.

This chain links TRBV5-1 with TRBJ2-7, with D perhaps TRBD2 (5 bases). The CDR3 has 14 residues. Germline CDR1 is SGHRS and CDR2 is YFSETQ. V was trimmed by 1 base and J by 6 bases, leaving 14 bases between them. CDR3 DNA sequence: TGCGCCAGCAGCTTGTTTACATCTAGCTCCGAGCAGTACTTC. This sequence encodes CASSLFTSSSEQYF.

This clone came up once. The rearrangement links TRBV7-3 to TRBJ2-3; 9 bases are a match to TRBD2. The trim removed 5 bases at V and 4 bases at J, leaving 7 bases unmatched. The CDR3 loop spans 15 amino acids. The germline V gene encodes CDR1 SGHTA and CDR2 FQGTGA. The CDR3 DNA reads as TGTGCCAGCAGCCTGGGACTAGCTTTAGCAGATACGCAGTATTTT. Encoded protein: CASSLGLALADTQYF. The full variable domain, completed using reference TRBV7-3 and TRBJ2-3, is GAGVSQTPSNKVTEKGKYVELRCDPISGHTALYWYRQSLGQGPEFLIYFQGTGAADDSGLPNDRFFAVRPEGSVSTLKIQRTERGDSAVYLCASSLGLALADTQYFGPGTRLTVL.

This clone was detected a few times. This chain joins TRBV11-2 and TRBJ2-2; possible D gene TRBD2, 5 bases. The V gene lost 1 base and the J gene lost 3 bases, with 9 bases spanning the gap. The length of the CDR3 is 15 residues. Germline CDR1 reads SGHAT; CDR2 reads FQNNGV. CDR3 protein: CASSLGTGYTGELFF. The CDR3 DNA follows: TGTGCCAGCAGCTTAGGGACGGGGTACACCGGGGAGCTGTTTTTT.

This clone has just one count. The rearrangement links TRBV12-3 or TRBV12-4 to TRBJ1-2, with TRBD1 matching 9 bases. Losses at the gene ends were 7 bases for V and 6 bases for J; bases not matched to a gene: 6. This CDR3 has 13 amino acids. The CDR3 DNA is TGTGCCAGCACCCTCAGACAGGGGGATGGCTACACCTTC. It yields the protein CASTLRQGDGYTF.

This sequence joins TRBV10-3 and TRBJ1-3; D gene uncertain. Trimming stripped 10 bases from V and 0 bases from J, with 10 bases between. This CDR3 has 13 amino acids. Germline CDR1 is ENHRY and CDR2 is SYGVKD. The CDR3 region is CATVDYSGNTIYF. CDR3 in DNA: TGTGCCACCGTAGACTACTCTGGAAACACCATATATTTT.

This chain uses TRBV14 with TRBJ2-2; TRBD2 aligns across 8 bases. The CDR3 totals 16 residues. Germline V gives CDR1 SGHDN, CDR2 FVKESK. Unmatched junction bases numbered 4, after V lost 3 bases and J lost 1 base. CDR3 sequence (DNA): TGTGCCAGCAGCCATATCAGCGGGGGGAACACCGGGGAGCTGTTTTTT. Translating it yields CASSHISGGNTGELFF.

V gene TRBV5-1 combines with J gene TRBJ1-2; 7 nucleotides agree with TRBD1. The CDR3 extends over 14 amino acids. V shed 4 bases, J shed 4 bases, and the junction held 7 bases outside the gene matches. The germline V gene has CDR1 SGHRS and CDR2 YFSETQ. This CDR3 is CASSERTGGYGYTF. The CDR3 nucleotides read TGCGCCAGCAGCGAAAGGACAGGAGGCTATGGCTACACCTTC.

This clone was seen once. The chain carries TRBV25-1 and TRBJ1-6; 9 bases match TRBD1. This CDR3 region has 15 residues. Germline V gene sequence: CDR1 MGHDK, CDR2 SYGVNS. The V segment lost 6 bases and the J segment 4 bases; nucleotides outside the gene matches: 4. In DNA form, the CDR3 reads TGTGCCAGCAGGCCGGGGACAGGGTATAATTCACCCCTCCACTTT. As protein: CASRPGTGYNSPLHF.

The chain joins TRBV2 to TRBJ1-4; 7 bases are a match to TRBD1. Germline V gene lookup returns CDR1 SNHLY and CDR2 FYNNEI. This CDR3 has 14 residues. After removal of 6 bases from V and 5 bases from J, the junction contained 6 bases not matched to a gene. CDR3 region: CASRGGQINEKLFF. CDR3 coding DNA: TGTGCCAGCAGGGGGGGACAGATCAATGAAAAACTGTTTTTT.

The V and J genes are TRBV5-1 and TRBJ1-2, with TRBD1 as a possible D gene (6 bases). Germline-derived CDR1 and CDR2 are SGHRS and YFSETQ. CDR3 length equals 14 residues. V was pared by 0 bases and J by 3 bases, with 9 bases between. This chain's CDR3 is CASSLANRDYGYTF. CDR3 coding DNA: TGCGCCAGCAGCTTGGCAAACAGGGACTATGGCTACACCTTC.

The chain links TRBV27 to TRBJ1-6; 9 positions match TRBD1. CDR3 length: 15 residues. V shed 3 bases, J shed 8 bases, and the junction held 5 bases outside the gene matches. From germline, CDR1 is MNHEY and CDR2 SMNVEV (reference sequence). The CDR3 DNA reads TGTGCCAGCAGTTTTTACAGGGGGCGGGATTCACCCCTCCACTTT. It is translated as CASSFYRGRDSPLHF.

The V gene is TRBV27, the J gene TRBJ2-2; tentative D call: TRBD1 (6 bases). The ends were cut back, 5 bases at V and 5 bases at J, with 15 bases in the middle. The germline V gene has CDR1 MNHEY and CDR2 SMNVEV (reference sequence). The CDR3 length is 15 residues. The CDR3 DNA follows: TGTGCCAGCAGTGGACAGTCGGGATGGACCGGGGAGCTGTTTTTT. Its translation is CASSGQSGWTGELFF.

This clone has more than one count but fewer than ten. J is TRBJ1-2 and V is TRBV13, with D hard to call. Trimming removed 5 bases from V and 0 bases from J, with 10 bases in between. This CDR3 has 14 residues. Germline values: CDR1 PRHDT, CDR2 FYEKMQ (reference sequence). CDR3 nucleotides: TGTGCCAGCAGCCCGGGGAAAACTAACTATGGCTACACCTTC. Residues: CASSPGKTNYGYTF. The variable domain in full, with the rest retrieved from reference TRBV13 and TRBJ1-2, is AAGVIQSPRHLIKEKRETATLKCYPIPRHDTVYWYQQGPGQDPQFLISFYEKMQSDKGSIPDRFSAQQFSDYHSELNMSSLELGDSALYFCASSPGKTNYGYTFGSGTRLTVV.

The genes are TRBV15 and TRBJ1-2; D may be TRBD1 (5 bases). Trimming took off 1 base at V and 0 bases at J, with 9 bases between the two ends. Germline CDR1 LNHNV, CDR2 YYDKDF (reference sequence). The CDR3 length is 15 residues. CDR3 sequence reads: CATSRGPDTNYGYTF. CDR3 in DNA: TGTGCCACCAGCAGAGGTCCGGACACTAACTATGGCTACACCTTC.

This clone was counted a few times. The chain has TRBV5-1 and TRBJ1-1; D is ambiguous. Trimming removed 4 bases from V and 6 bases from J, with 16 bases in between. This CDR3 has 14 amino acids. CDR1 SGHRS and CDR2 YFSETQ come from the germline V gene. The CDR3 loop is CASSPTPDGAEAFF. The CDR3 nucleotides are TGCGCCAGCAGCCCGACCCCGGACGGGGCTGAAGCTTTCTTT. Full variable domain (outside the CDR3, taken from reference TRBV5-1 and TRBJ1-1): KAGVTQTPRYLIKTRGQQVTLSCSPISGHRSVSWYQQTPGQGLQFLFEYFSETQRNKGNFPGRFSGRQFSNSRSEMNVSTLELGDSALYLCASSPTPDGAEAFFGQGTRLTVV.

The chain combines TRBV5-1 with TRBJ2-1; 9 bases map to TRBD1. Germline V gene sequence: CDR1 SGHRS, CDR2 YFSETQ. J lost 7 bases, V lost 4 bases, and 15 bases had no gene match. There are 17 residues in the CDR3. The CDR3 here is CASSPGSGTGPRNEQFF. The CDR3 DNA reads TGCGCCAGCAGCCCTGGTTCCGGGACAGGGCCCCGTAATGAGCAGTTCTTC.